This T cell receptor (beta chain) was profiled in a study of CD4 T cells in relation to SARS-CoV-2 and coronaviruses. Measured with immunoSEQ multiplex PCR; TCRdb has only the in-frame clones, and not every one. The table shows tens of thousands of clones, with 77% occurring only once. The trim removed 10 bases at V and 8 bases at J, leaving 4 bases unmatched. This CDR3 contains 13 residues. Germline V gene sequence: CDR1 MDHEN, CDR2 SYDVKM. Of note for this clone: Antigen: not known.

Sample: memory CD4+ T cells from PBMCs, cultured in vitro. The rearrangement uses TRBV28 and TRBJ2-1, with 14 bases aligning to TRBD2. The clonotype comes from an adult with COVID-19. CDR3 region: CAIETSGRDEQFF. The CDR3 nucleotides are TGTGCCATCGAGACTAGCGGGAGGGATGAGCAGTTCTTC.